The 9 T cell receptor beta chains reported below all come from one sample, sequenced in a study of cytomegalovirus exposure and HLA in healthy donors. PCR used 60 Vbeta primers and 13 Jbeta primers. TCRdb's table, derived via immunoSEQ multiplex PCR, lists solely in-frame clones and lacks some. Of under 150,000 clones in the sample, about three quarters were seen once. Sequencing was performed on PBMCs. Receptor source: a male donor in good health and CMV-seropositive.

This clone was found once. The chain is built from TRBV7-2 and TRBJ1-1; D perhaps matches TRBD1 (5 bases). V gave up 3 bases and J gave up 7 bases, with 21 bases separating them. The CDR3 sequence is 16 residues long. CDR1 is SGHTA and CDR2 is FQGNSA in the germline V gene. This CDR3 reads CASSFGHGSLGGEAFF. In DNA form, the CDR3 reads TGTGCCAGCAGCTTTGGACACGGATCCCTAGGCGGTGAAGCTTTCTTT.

V usage is TRBV10-3 and J usage is TRBJ2-5, with 13 bases fitting TRBD2. V was clipped by 2 bases and J by 7 bases; unmatched bases: 7. This CDR3 comprises 16 residues. CDR1 is ENHRY and CDR2 is SYGVKD in the germline V gene. CDR3 nucleotide sequence: TGTGCCATCAGTGAGGGACTAGCGGGAGTGTGGGGGACCCAGTACTTC. Protein: CAISEGLAGVWGTQYF.

This clone has just one count. V usage is TRBV11-2 and J usage is TRBJ1-5; D is undetermined. The CDR3 has 16 amino acids. The ends were cut back, 0 bases at V and 0 bases at J, with 9 bases in the middle. Per germline, CDR1 SGHAT and CDR2 FQNNGV. The CDR3 region has the DNA TGTGCCAGCAGCTTAGAATACGGCGGTAGCAATCAGCCCCAGCATTTT. As protein: CASSLEYGGSNQPQHF. Using reference TRBV11-2 and TRBJ1-5 for the parts outside the CDR3, the full variable domain is EAGVAQSPRYKIIEKRQSVAFWCNPISGHATLYWYQQILGQGPKLLIQFQNNGVVDDSQLPKDRFSAERLKGVDSTLKIQPAKLEDSAVYLCASSLEYGGSNQPQHFGDGTRLSIL.

The count of this clone is one. The chain carries TRBV6-1 and TRBJ1-5, with 7 bases lining up with TRBD1. The CDR3 totals 14 residues. V lost 4 bases and J lost 6; bases outside the gene matches: 6. Germline V gene data show CDR1 as MNHNS and CDR2 as SASEGT. CDR3 loop: CASSGGTVSQPQHF. DNA for the CDR3: TGTGCCAGCAGTGGAGGGACAGTCTCTCAGCCCCAGCATTTT.

The CDR3 protein is CASRLYGTGEHRGYTF. The CDR3 DNA is TGTGCCAGCAGACTTTACGGGACAGGGGAACACCGAGGCTACACCTTC. The J gene is TRBJ1-2, the V gene TRBV27; 10 bases line up with TRBD1. Germline CDR1 is MNHEY and CDR2 is SMNVEV (reference sequence). The CDR3 is 16 residues long. Trimming at V came to 6 bases and at J to 8 bases, leaving 15 bases not matched to a gene.

The chain couples TRBV19 to TRBJ1-2; D may be TRBD1 (5 bases). Per the germline V gene, CDR1 is LNHDA and CDR2 is SQIVND (reference sequence). The V end lost 9 bases, the J end lost 6 bases, and 17 bases lay between the germline ends. The CDR3 loop spans 13 amino acids. CDR3 amino acids: CASLRGENDGYTF. The DNA of the CDR3 is TGTGCCAGCCTCCGGGGGGAAAACGATGGCTACACCTTC.

The genes are TRBV5-1 and TRBJ2-7; D is possibly TRBD1 (6 bases). CDR1 is SGHRS, CDR2 YFSETQ, per germline. With 0 bases removed from V and 3 bases from J, the gap between germline ends came to 13 bases. This CDR3 is 15 amino acids long. CDR3 bases: TGCGCCAGCAGCTTGGCACCCGGGACAAACTACGAGCAGTACTTC. Translating it yields CASSLAPGTNYEQYF.

The chain combines TRBV7-2 with TRBJ2-5; TRBD2 agrees at 8 bases. V dropped 4 bases and J dropped 5; count of bases not matched to a gene: 12. Germline V gene data show CDR1 as SGHTA and CDR2 as FQGNSA. CDR3 length: 16 amino acids. CDR3 residues: CASSSLGSGNLETQYF. In DNA form, the CDR3 reads TGTGCCAGCAGCTCCCTAGGTAGCGGGAACCTGGAGACCCAGTACTTC.

This clone was picked up one time. Germline is not matched at one junction end, which may reflect a read error. This chain links TRBV10-3 with TRBJ1-2; no clear D. Germline lookup yields CDR1 ENHRY and CDR2 SYGVKD. The CDR3 has 14 amino acids. The DNA for the CDR3 is TGTGCCACCAGTAGGAGCACCGAGGGCGATGGCTACACCTTC. This codes for CATSRSTEGDGYTF.